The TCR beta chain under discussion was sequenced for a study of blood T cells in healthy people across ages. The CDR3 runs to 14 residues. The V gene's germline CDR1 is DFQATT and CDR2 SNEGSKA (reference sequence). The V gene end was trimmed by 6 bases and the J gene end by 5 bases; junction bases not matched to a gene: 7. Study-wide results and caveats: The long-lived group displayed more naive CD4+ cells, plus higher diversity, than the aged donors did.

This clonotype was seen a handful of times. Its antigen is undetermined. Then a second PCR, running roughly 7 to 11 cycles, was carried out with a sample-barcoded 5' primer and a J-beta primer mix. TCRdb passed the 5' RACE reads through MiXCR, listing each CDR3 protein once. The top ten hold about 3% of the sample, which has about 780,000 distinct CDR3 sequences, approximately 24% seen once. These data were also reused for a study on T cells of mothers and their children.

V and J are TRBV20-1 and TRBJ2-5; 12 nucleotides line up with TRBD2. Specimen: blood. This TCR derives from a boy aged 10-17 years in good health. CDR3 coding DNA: TGCAGTGCGCAGCTAGCGGGGGGGCGGGAGACCCAGTACTTC. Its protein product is CSAQLAGGRETQYF.